Following are 32 T cell receptor beta chains from one sample sequenced in a study of CD8 T cells in ankylosing spondylitis. One entry per CDR3 protein results from TCRdb running MiXCR on the 5' RACE reads. The sample includes approximately 100,000 distinct CDR3 sequences, roughly 8.3% of them seen just once. The specimen was blood, either unsorted or a sorted T cell fraction (not recorded which). The receptors were sampled from a male donor with ankylosing spondylitis or in good health (not recorded which).

This clonotype was counted at least ten times. The chain joins TRBV9 to TRBJ2-1; D may be TRBD2 (5 bases). Germline assignment: CDR1 SGDLS and CDR2 YYNGEE. Trimming left V 7 bases short and J 4 bases short, with 15 bases between. The CDR3 totals 14 residues. CDR3 bases: TGTGCCAGCGGCCGGGGAGACTCATACAATGAGCAGTTCTTC. This codes for CASGRGDSYNEQFF.

To note about this clonotype: This sequence may be a read error, since a much larger clone differs from it by one base. The gene calls are TRBV21-1 and TRBJ2-3. TRBV21-1 is deemed a pseudogene. CDR3 length: 14 amino acids. The CDR3 is CANSRRGNTDTQYF. The DNA for the CDR3 is TGTGCCAACAGCAGACGGGGAAACACAGATACGCAGTATTTT.

At least ten counts were recorded for this clonotype. CDR3: CSAIQDGWVYGYTF. The DNA of the CDR3 is TGCAGTGCTATTCAGGACGGCTGGGTCTATGGCTACACCTTC. This chain links TRBV20-1 with TRBJ1-2; D not resolved. The CDR3 has 14 residues. Germline-derived CDR1 and CDR2 are DFQATT and SNEGSKA (reference sequence). The V end was cut by 4 bases, the J end by 4 bases, with 16 bases between.

This clonotype came up many times. Written as DNA, the CDR3 is TGTGCCAGCAGCTCTAAGAAGAGGGACAGGGCGGGCACTGAAGCTTTCTTT. This gives the protein CASSSKKRDRAGTEAFF. V gene TRBV7-9 combines with J gene TRBJ1-1; 9 nucleotides match TRBD1. The length of the CDR3 is 17 residues. The germline gives CDR1 SEHNR, CDR2 FQNEAQ (reference sequence). The J segment lost 4 bases and the V segment lost 4 bases, leaving 13 bases of the junction unmatched.

Of note for this clonotype: This may be a read error: a much more frequent sequence differs by one nucleotide. This chain links TRBV5-1 with TRBJ2-7; the match to TRBD2 covers 7 bases. The CDR3 has 13 amino acids. CDR1 SGHRS and CDR2 YFSETQ come from the germline V gene. CDR3 DNA: TGCGCCAGCAGCTTGGTGCGGGGGTACGCGCAGTACTTC. Translating gives CASSLVRGYAQYF.

The CDR3 sequence: CASSLGSTTGELFF. DNA of the CDR3: TGTGCCAGCAGCTTAGGGTCCACAACCGGGGAGCTGTTTTTT. V and J are TRBV7-3 and TRBJ2-2; D not resolved. V was trimmed by 2 bases and J by 5 bases, leaving 9 bases between them. This CDR3 has 14 residues. Germline CDR1 and CDR2: SGHTA and FQGTGA.

This clonotype has a count of ten or more. The chain combines TRBV27 with TRBJ2-1; 8 nucleotides align to TRBD2. Germline V gene lookup returns CDR1 MNHEY and CDR2 SMNVEV (reference sequence). V lost 5 bases to trimming and J lost 6 bases; unmatched junction nucleotides: 15. The length of the CDR3 is 17 residues. This chain's CDR3 is CASSQWTGGLQGNEQFF. The CDR3 DNA reads as TGTGCCAGCAGTCAGTGGACGGGGGGGCTTCAAGGCAATGAGCAGTTCTTC.

This clonotype was observed at least ten times. The chain couples TRBV12-3 or TRBV12-4 to TRBJ2-3, with D tentatively TRBD2 (6 bases). V gave up 7 bases and J gave up 0 bases, with 14 bases separating them. The CDR3 has 15 residues. The CDR3 here is CASNAPGLSTDTQYF. Written as DNA, the CDR3 is TGTGCCAGCAATGCCCCGGGACTTAGCACAGATACGCAGTATTTT.

The table lists this clonotype with many counts. The gene calls are TRBV6-1 and TRBJ2-1; D is possibly TRBD1 or TRBD2 (5 bases each). V was cut by 6 bases and J by 4 bases, with 10 bases left in between. The CDR3 sequence is 13 residues long. The germline CDR1 and CDR2 sequences are MNHNS and SASEGT. This chain's CDR3 is CASRSGPYNEQFF. CDR3 nucleotides: TGTGCCAGCAGATCGGGACCTTACAATGAGCAGTTCTTC.

This clonotype was detected ten times or more. This sequence joins TRBV12-3 or TRBV12-4 and TRBJ2-7; no clear D. V lost 3 bases and J lost 5, with 8 bases in between. The CDR3 extends over 12 amino acids. CDR3 protein: CASSFGAHEQYF. The CDR3 coding sequence is TGTGCCAGCAGTTTCGGTGCCCACGAGCAGTACTTC.

Comments on this clonotype: At one end the junction does not follow the germline gene, possibly because of a read error. This rearrangement joins TRBV20-1 to TRBJ2-3; 9 bases are shared with TRBD2. Germline assignment: CDR1 DFQATT and CDR2 SNEGSKA (reference sequence). This CDR3 is 17 amino acids long. The chain's CDR3 is CCARGFRGLAGYDTQYF. The DNA for the CDR3 is TGCTGTGCTAGGGGGTTTCGGGGCCTAGCGGGGTACGATACGCAGTATTTT.

This clonotype was counted ten times or more. The genes are TRBV20-1 and TRBJ1-1; 8 positions agree with TRBD1. Looked up from germline, CDR1 is DFQATT and CDR2 is SNEGSKA (reference sequence). V lost 6 bases to trimming and J lost 5 bases; unmatched junction nucleotides: 11. CDR3 length: 14 amino acids. CDR3 region: CSANRQGKGTEAFF. Here the CDR3 DNA reads TGCAGTGCAAACAGACAGGGGAAAGGGACTGAAGCTTTCTTT.

Ten or more counts support this clonotype. The chain recombines TRBV9 with TRBJ2-1; D is unclear. CDR3 length: 14 residues. The V gene's germline CDR1 is SGDLS and CDR2 YYNGEE. The V end lost 0 bases, the J end lost 5 bases, and 9 bases lay between the germline ends. CDR3: CASSVVPSNNEQFF. The CDR3 nucleotides read TGTGCCAGCAGCGTAGTGCCTAGTAACAATGAGCAGTTCTTC. Full variable domain (remainder filled in from reference TRBV9 and TRBJ2-1): DSGVTQTPKHLITATGQRVTLRCSPRSGDLSVYWYQQSLDQGLQFLIQYYNGEERAKGNILERFSAQQFPDLHSELNLSSLELGDSALYFCASSVVPSNNEQFFGPGTRLTVL.

Regarding this clonotype: This may come from a read error, since a much larger clone is one base off. The chain joins TRBV12-3 or TRBV12-4 to TRBJ2-2, with TRBD1 matching over 9 bases. The CDR3 extends over 14 amino acids. Germline trimming cut 6 bases from V and 6 bases from J; bases unmatched to any gene: 5. The CDR3 protein is CASRGTGLSGELFF. The CDR3 DNA reads as TGTGCCAGCAGGGGGACAGGGTTGTCCGGGGAGCTGTTTTTT.

Many counts were recorded for this clonotype. This chain links TRBV18 with TRBJ2-3, with TRBD2 matching over 14 bases. CDR3 length: 15 amino acids. Trimming at V came to 6 bases and at J to 5 bases, leaving 4 bases not matched to a gene. Germline V lookup: CDR1 KGHSH, CDR2 LQKENI. The CDR3 region has the DNA TGTGCCAGCTCTCCCGGGACTAGCGGGAGAGATACGCAGTATTTT. Residues: CASSPGTSGRDTQYF.

This clonotype was recorded once. A clone one base away is much larger, so this may be a read error. This chain connects TRBV7-3 to TRBJ2-5; D gene unclear. The CDR3 is 14 amino acids. The V end was cut by 0 bases, the J end by 9 bases, with 14 bases between. Germline CDR1 reads SGHTA; CDR2 reads FQGTGA. Here the CDR3 reads CASSLTAQSAAQYF. Here the CDR3 DNA reads TGTGCCAGCAGCTTAACGGCCCAGAGTGCGGCCCAGTACTTC.

The count of this clonotype is one. This chain joins TRBV5-1 and TRBJ1-1; the D is unclear. Germline V gene data show CDR1 as SGHRS and CDR2 as YFSETQ. Between the trimmed V and J ends, which lost 0 bases and 0 bases, there was a span of 12 bases. This CDR3 contains 16 residues. The CDR3 sequence is CASSLAQTSMNTEAFF. In DNA form, the CDR3 reads TGCGCCAGCAGCTTGGCCCAGACAAGCATGAACACTGAAGCTTTCTTT.

This clonotype was counted many times. This chain joins TRBV27 and TRBJ2-7, with D maybe TRBD1 (5 bases). V was pared by 1 base and J by 2 bases, with 15 bases between. The CDR3 is 16 amino acids. CDR1 MNHEY and CDR2 SMNVEV come from the germline V gene (reference sequence). The CDR3 spells CASSLWKGEFPYEQYF. The CDR3 DNA follows: TGTGCCAGCAGTTTATGGAAAGGGGAATTCCCCTACGAGCAGTACTTC.

This clonotype was seen repeatedly, ten times or more. The gene calls are TRBV20-1 and TRBJ2-2; no firm D call. Trimming pared 3 bases from V and 1 base from J, leaving 6 bases between. There are 13 residues in the CDR3. Germline assignment: CDR1 DFQATT and CDR2 SNEGSKA (reference sequence). CDR3 coding DNA: TGCAGTGCTAGTTTTGAGAACACCGGGGAGCTGTTTTTT. Protein product: CSASFENTGELFF.

This clonotype was observed many times. This sequence joins TRBV4-2 and TRBJ2-4; D might be TRBD2 (6 bases). Germline V gene data show CDR1 as LGHNA and CDR2 as YNFKEQ. V was pared by 1 base and J by 5 bases, with 12 bases between. This CDR3 spans 15 amino acids. For the CDR3, the DNA is TGTGCCAGCAGCCAAGTCCCGGGACTCGAAAACATTCAGTACTTC. Translating gives CASSQVPGLENIQYF.

Points on this clonotype: Mismatch with germline at one junction end may stem from a read error. The chain employs TRBV4-1 and TRBJ1-2, with TRBD1 as a possible D gene (5 bases). The CDR3 spans 16 residues. CDR1 and CDR2 (germline): MGHRA, YSYEKL. CDR3 in amino acids: CASSLTRVTADYGYTF. In DNA form, the CDR3 reads TGCGCCAGCAGCCTCACCAGGGTTACGGCTGACTATGGCTACACATTC.

This clonotype was observed many times. The chain employs TRBV4-3 and TRBJ1-6; D ambiguous. Germline CDR1 and CDR2: LGHNA and YSLEER. V lost 4 bases and J 5 bases, leaving 15 bases between the germline ends. This CDR3 is 16 amino acids long. The CDR3 protein is CASSPTAGRNNSPLHF. CDR3 sequence (DNA): TGCGCCAGCAGCCCCACGGCAGGACGAAATAATTCACCCCTCCACTTT.

This chain uses TRBV19 with TRBJ2-6; 8 bases align to TRBD1. The CDR3 totals 17 residues. Germline V lookup: CDR1 LNHDA, CDR2 SQIVND (reference sequence). Trimming removed 3 bases from V and 0 bases from J; junction bases left unmatched: 4. CDR3 in amino acids: CASSMDREDSGANVLTF. CDR3 nucleotides: TGTGCCAGTAGTATGGACAGGGAGGACTCTGGGGCCAACGTCCTGACTTTC.

A word on this clonotype: A much more abundant neighbour one base away suggests this may be a read error. The chain joins TRBV27 to TRBJ1-1; no reliable D call. The CDR3 covers 13 residues. The germline gives CDR1 MNHEY, CDR2 SMNVEV (reference sequence). The CDR3 here is CSSSEGGWPEAFF. CDR3 nucleotides: TGTTCCAGCAGTGAGGGTGGGTGGCCTGAAGCTTTCTTT.

The sample holds many counts of this clonotype. The chain recombines TRBV5-1 with TRBJ1-4; D perhaps matches TRBD1 (5 bases). V was pared by 4 bases and J by 7 bases, with 17 bases between. In germline, CDR1 is SGHRS, CDR2 YFSETQ. The CDR3 is 15 amino acids. CDR3 coding DNA: TGCGCCAGCAGCCTAGCCGGGACCGGAGGTGAAAAACTGTTTTTT. Protein: CASSLAGTGGEKLFF. The entire variable domain, with the rest obtained from reference TRBV5-1 and TRBJ1-4, is as follows: KAGVTQTPRYLIKTRGQQVTLSCSPISGHRSVSWYQQTPGQGLQFLFEYFSETQRNKGNFPGRFSGRQFSNSRSEMNVSTLELGDSALYLCASSLAGTGGEKLFFGSGTQLSVL.

The table lists this clonotype with many counts. V and J are TRBV18 and TRBJ1-1, with D unclear. In germline, CDR1 is KGHSH, CDR2 LQKENI. Trimming cost V 2 bases and J 5 bases, with 9 bases left between them. This CDR3 comprises 13 residues. As DNA, the CDR3 is TGTGCCAGCTCACCAGGGCAACGGACTGAAGCTTTCTTT. Its protein product is CASSPGQRTEAFF.

This clonotype was found once. The J gene is TRBJ2-2, the V gene TRBV12-3 or TRBV12-4; D is unclear. Trimming stripped 6 bases from V and 4 bases from J, with 15 bases between. The CDR3 totals 15 residues. The CDR3 bases are TGTGCCAGCAGCTATCCTAGGCGTGGCACCGGGGAGCTGTTTTTT. Its protein is CASSYPRRGTGELFF.

Only a few counts were recorded for this clonotype. The chain carries TRBV7-9 and TRBJ2-7; 7 nucleotides align to TRBD1. This CDR3 is 15 amino acids long. Germline CDR1 and CDR2: SEHNR and FQNEAQ (reference sequence). V was clipped by 5 bases and J by 5 bases; unmatched bases: 12. In nucleotides, the CDR3 is TGTGCCAGCAGCCTCCCTACAGGGGCTGGCAACGAGCAGTACTTC. Protein sequence: CASSLPTGAGNEQYF. The whole variable domain, remainder taken from reference TRBV7-9 and TRBJ2-7, is DTGVSQNPRHKITKRGQNVTFRCDPISEHNRLYWYRQTLGQGPEFLTYFQNEAQLEKSRLLSDRFSAERPKGSFSTLEIQRTEQGDSAMYLCASSLPTGAGNEQYFGPGTRLTVT.

This clonotype was counted at least ten times. The rearrangement links TRBV5-1 to TRBJ2-1; a weak D match, TRBD2 (6 bases). V was clipped by 1 base and J by 0 bases, with 8 bases between them. CDR3 length: 15 amino acids. Germline-derived CDR1 and CDR2 are SGHRS and YFSETQ. The CDR3 loop reads CASSLYGSSYNEQFF. The CDR3 DNA reads TGCGCCAGCAGCTTGTACGGGAGCTCCTACAATGAGCAGTTCTTC.

The chain joins TRBV30 to TRBJ1-4, with D possibly TRBD1 on 5 matching bases. V was trimmed by 1 base and J by 5 bases, leaving 11 bases between them. CDR3 length: 14 amino acids. Germline V gene sequence: CDR1 GTSNPN, CDR2 SVGIG (reference sequence). The CDR3 region has the DNA TGTGCCTGGAGTGAGGCAGGGATCAATGAAAAACTGTTTTTT. It translates to CAWSEAGINEKLFF.

The gene calls are TRBV29-1 and TRBJ1-4; TRBD1 is a possible D gene (6 bases). The CDR3 runs to 15 residues. The V end lost 0 bases, the J end lost 8 bases, and 16 bases lay between the germline ends. The germline V gene encodes CDR1 SQVTM and CDR2 ANQGSEA. CDR3 in DNA: TGCAGCGTTGAAGATAGGGACACCGCGGGGGAAAAACTGTTTTTT. Its protein product is CSVEDRDTAGEKLFF.

This clonotype has a count of ten or more. The chain combines TRBV7-2 with TRBJ2-1, with D tentatively TRBD2 (5 bases). There are 15 residues in the CDR3. The germline gives CDR1 SGHTA, CDR2 FQGNSA. Trimming removed 3 bases at V and 4 bases at J, with 13 bases between. The CDR3 region has the DNA TGTGCCAGCAGCTTCGACTATCAAGAGTACAATGAGCAGTTCTTC. Its protein product is CASSFDYQEYNEQFF.